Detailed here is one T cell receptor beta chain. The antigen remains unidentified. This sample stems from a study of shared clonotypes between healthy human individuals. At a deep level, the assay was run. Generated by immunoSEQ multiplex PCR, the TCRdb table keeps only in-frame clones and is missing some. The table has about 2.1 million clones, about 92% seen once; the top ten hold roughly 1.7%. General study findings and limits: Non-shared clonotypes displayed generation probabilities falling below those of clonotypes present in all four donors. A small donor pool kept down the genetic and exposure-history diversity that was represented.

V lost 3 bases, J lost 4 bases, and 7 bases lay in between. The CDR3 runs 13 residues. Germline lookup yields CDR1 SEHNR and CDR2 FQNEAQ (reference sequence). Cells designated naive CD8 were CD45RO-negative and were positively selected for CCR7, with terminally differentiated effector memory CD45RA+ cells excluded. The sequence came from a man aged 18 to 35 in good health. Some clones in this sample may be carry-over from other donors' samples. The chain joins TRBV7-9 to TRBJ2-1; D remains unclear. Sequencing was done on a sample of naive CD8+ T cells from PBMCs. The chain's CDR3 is CASSFDLYNEQFF. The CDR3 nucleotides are TGTGCCAGCAGCTTCGACCTTTACAATGAGCAGTTCTTC.